A single sample is the source of the 10 T cell receptor beta chains below, sequenced in a study of esophageal squamous cell carcinoma under preoperative chemotherapy. The time point is: before preoperative PTX-NDP chemotherapy. TCRdb independently ran MiXCR on the PCR reads; one entry per CDR3 protein. The data hold tens of thousands of distinct CDR3 sequences, with roughly 48% observed a single time. Specimen collection occurred from a patient given preoperative chemotherapy. These receptors came from a human donor with esophageal squamous cell carcinoma. The donor label of this sample is uncertain.

The rearrangement joins TRBV7-2 to TRBJ2-4; D is perhaps TRBD2 (6 bases). The CDR3 loop spans 14 amino acids. The germline CDR1 and CDR2 sequences are SGHTA and FQGNSA. This CDR3 reads CAGSRGGAEDTQYF. In nucleotides, the CDR3 is TGTGCGGGGAGCCGGGGCGGGGCCGAGGACACCCAGTACTTC.

This clonotype was seen repeatedly, ten times or more. This rearrangement joins TRBV12-3 or TRBV12-4 to TRBJ2-1; D is perhaps TRBD1 (7 bases). The CDR3 covers 14 residues. Between the trimmed V and J ends, which lost 6 bases and 10 bases, there was a span of 19 bases. CDR3 bases: TGTGCCAGCAGCCGGGGCGGGACAGCCTACGAGCAGTTCTTC. It codes for CASSRGGTAYEQFF.

This clonotype has at least ten counts. One end of the junction is discordant with germline, which a read error may explain. The J gene is TRBJ2-1, the V gene TRBV7-7; D ambiguous. This CDR3 region has 13 residues. Germline V gene sequence: CDR1 SSHAT, CDR2 FNYEAQ (reference sequence). CDR3 sequence reads: CASSFAGEETQFF. The CDR3 DNA reads TGTGCTAGCAGCTTCGCTGGGGAAGAGACCCAGTTCTTC. The whole variable domain, remainder taken from reference TRBV7-7 and TRBJ2-1, is GAGVSQSPRYKVTKRGQDVTLRCDPISSHATLYWYQQALGQGPEFLTYFNYEAQPDKSGLPSDRFSAERPEGSISTLTIQRTEQRDSAMYRCASSFAGEETQFFGPGTRLTVL.

This sequence joins TRBV7-2 and TRBJ2-2, with 15 bases identical to TRBD2. The CDR3 covers 17 residues. V lost 5 bases to trimming and J lost 7 bases; unmatched junction nucleotides: 8. Germline V lookup: CDR1 SGHTA, CDR2 FQGNSA. The CDR3 loop is CASSPWTSGRGVGELFF. Here the CDR3 DNA reads TGTGCCAGCAGCCCCTGGACTAGCGGGAGGGGGGTCGGGGAGCTGTTTTTT.

This chain connects TRBV20-1 to TRBJ2-7, with TRBD1 identical over 7 bases. The CDR3 sequence is 12 residues long. Germline CDR1 reads DFQATT; CDR2 reads SNEGSKA (reference sequence). Losses at the gene ends were 3 bases for V and 5 bases for J; bases not matched to a gene: 4. DNA for the CDR3: TGCAGTGCTAGCGGACAGGTGGACGAGCAGTACTTC. Encoded protein: CSASGQVDEQYF.

The V and J genes are TRBV6-1 and TRBJ2-7, with D maybe TRBD1 (5 bases). Trimming took off 6 bases at V and 2 bases at J, with 14 bases between the two ends. Per germline, CDR1 MNHNS and CDR2 SASEGT. CDR3 length: 14 amino acids. The CDR3 DNA follows: TGTGCCAGCAGAGGCCAGGGTGGAACCTACGAGCAGTACTTC. Amino acids: CASRGQGGTYEQYF.

The gene calls are TRBV7-3 and TRBJ2-3; 10 bases are shared with TRBD2. Germline CDR1 SGHTA, CDR2 FQGTGA. This CDR3 region has 17 residues. Trimming at V came to 2 bases and at J to 0 bases, leaving 5 bases not matched to a gene. CDR3 amino acids: CASSLGSTSGSTDTQYF. DNA for the CDR3: TGTGCCAGCAGCTTAGGGTCGACTAGCGGGAGCACAGATACGCAGTATTTT.

To note about this clonotype: The junction departs from germline at one end; a sequencing error may be responsible. The V call is TRBV11-3, the J call TRBJ2-6; no clear D gene. CDR3 length: 15 residues. From germline, CDR1 is SGHNT and CDR2 YENEEA. CDR3 protein: CASSQGDPGANVQYF. The CDR3 bases are TGTGCCAGCAGCCAAGGAGACCCTGGCGCCAACGTCCAGTATTTC.

The genes are TRBV7-9 and TRBJ2-3; 8 bases fit TRBD1. The J call could be wrong; TRBJ2-1 is a better fit for the DNA end. Germline lookup yields CDR1 SEHNR and CDR2 FQNEAQ (reference sequence). CDR3 length: 16 amino acids. The CDR3 coding sequence is TGTGCCAGCAGCTCCCGGACAGGGACGATATACAATGAGCAGTTCTTC. It codes for CASSSRTGTIYNEQFF.

This clonotype appeared once. Germline is not matched at one junction end, which may reflect a read error. The chain is built from TRBV7-2 and TRBJ2-4; either TRBD1 or TRBD2 may supply D (5 bases each). From germline, CDR1 is SGHTA and CDR2 FQGNSA. This CDR3 is 15 amino acids long. This CDR3 is CGSSSGRGATNTQYF. The CDR3 region has the DNA TGTGGCAGCAGCTCGGGGCGCGGAGCCACAAACACTCAGTACTTC.